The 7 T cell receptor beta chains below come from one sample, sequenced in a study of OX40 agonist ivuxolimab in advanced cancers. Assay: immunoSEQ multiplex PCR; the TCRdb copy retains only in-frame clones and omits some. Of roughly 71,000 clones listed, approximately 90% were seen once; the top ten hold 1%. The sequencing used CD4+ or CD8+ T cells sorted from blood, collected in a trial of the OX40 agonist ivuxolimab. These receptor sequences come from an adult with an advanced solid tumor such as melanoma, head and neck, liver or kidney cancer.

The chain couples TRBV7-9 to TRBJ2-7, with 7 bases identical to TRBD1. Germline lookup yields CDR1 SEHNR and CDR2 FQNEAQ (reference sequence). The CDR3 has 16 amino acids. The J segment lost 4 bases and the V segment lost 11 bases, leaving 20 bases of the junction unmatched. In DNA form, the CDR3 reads TGTGCCGCCACCGACTGGACAGGCCTTAATGTGTACGAGCAGTACTTC. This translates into CAATDWTGLNVYEQYF. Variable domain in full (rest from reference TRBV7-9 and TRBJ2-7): DTGVSQNPRHKITKRGQNVTFRCDPISEHNRLYWYRQTLGQGPEFLTYFQNEAQLEKSRLLSDRFSAERPKGSFSTLEIQRTEQGDSAMYLCAATDWTGLNVYEQYFGPGTRLTVT.

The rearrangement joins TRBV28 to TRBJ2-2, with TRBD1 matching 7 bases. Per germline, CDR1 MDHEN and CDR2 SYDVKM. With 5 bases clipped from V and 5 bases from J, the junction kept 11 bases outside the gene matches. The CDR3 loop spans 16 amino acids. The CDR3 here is CASSPRQGGLTGELFF. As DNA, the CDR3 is TGTGCCAGCAGTCCCCGACAGGGCGGGTTAACCGGGGAGCTGTTTTTT.

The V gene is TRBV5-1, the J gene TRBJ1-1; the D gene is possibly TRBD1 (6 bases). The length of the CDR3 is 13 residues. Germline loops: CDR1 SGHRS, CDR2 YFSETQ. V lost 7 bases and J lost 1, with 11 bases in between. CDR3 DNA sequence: TGCGCCAGCTCGCCAGGGGCGAACACTGAAGCTTTCTTT. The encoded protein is CASSPGANTEAFF.

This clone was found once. The CDR3 sequence is CSVMGNTEAFF. CDR3 bases: TGCAGTGTTATGGGGAACACTGAAGCTTTCTTT. The chain links TRBV20-1 to TRBJ1-1; D remains ambiguous. V shed 7 bases and J shed 1 base, with 7 bases lying between them. CDR3 length: 11 amino acids. From germline, CDR1 is DFQATT and CDR2 SNEGSKA (reference sequence).

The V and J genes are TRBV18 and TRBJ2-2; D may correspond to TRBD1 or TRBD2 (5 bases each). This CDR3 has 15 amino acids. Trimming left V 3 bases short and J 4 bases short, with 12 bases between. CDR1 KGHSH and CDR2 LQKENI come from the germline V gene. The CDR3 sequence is CASSPGTERTGELFF. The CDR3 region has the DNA TGTGCCAGCTCACCCGGGACGGAACGCACCGGGGAGCTGTTTTTT.

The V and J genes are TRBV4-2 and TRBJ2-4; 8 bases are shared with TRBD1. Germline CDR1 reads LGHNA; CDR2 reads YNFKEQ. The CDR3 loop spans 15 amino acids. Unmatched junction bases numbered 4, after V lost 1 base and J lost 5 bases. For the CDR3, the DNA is TGTGCCAGCAGCCAAGTAGGGGGACAGGAAAACATTCAGTACTTC. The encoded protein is CASSQVGGQENIQYF.

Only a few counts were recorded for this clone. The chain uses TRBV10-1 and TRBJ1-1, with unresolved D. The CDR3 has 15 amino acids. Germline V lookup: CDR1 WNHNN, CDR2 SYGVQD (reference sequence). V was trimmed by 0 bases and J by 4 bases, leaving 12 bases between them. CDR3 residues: CASSESGYLSTEAFF. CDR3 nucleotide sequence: TGCGCCAGCAGTGAGTCGGGCTACCTGAGCACTGAAGCTTTCTTT.